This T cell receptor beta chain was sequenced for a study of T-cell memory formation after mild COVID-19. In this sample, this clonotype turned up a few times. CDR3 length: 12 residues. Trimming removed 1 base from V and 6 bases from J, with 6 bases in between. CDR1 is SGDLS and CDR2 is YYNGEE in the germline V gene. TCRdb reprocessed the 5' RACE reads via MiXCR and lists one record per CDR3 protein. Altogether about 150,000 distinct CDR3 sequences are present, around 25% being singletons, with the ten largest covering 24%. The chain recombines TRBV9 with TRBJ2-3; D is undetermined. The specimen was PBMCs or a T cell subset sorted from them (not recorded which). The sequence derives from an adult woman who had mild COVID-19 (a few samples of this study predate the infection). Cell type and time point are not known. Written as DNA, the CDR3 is TGTGCCAGCAGCGTAAGTTGGGATACGCAGTATTTT. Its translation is CASSVSWDTQYF.